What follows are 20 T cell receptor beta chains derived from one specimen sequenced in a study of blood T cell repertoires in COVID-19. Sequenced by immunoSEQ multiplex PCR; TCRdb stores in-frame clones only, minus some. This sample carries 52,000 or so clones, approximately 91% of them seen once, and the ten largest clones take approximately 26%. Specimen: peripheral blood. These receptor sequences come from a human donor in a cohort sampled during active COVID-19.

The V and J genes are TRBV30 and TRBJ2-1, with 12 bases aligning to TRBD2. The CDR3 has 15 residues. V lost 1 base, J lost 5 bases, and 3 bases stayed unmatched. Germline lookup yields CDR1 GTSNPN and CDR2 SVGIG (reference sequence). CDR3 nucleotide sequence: TGTGCCTGGAGTGGGACTAGCGGGGCACACAATGAGCAGTTCTTC. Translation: CAWSGTSGAHNEQFF.

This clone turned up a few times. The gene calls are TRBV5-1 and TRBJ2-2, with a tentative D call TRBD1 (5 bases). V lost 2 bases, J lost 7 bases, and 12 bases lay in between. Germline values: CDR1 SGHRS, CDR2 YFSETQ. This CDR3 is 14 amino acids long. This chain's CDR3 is CASSFEGVVGELFF. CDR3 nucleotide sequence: TGCGCCAGCAGCTTCGAAGGGGTGGTCGGGGAGCTGTTTTTT.

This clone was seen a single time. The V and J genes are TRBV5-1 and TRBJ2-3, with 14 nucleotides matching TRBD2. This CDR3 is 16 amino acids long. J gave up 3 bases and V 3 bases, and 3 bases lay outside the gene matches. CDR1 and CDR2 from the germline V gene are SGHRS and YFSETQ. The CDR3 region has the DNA TGCGCCAGCAGCTCGGGGACTAGCGGGGGAACAGATACGCAGTATTTT. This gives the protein CASSSGTSGGTDTQYF.

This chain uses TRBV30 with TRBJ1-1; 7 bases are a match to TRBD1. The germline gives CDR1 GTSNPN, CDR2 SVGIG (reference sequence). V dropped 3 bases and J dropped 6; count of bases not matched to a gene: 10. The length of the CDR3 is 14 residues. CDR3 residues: CAWRPGQSVAEAFF. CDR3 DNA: TGTGCCTGGAGACCGGGACAGTCCGTCGCTGAAGCTTTCTTT.

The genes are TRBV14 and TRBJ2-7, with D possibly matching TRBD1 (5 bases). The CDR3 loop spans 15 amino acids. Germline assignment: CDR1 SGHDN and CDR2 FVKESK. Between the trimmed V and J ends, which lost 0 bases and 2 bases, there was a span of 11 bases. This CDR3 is CASSQDARAPYEQYV. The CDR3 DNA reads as TGTGCCAGCAGCCAAGACGCCAGGGCCCCCTACGAGCAGTACGTC.

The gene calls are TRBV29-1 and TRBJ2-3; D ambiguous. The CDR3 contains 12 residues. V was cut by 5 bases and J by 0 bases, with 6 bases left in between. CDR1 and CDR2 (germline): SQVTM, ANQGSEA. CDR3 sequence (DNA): TGCAGCGTTTACTTAAGCACAGATACGCAGTATTTT. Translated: CSVYLSTDTQYF.

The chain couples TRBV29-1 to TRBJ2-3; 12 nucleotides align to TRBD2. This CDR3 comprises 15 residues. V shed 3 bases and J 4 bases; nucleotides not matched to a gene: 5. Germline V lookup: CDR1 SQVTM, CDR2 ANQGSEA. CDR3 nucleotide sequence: TGCAGCGTTGAGACTAGCGGGAGTAGAGCAGATACGCAGTATTTT. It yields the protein CSVETSGSRADTQYF.

This chain's CDR3 is CASSPPGQAPYGYTF. The CDR3 coding sequence is TGTGCCAGTAGTCCGCCCGGACAGGCCCCCTATGGCTACACCTTC. The chain uses TRBV19 and TRBJ1-2; 7 bases align to TRBD1. In germline, CDR1 is LNHDA, CDR2 SQIVND (reference sequence). CDR3 length equals 15 residues. V shed 5 bases, J shed 4 bases, and the junction held 10 bases outside the gene matches.

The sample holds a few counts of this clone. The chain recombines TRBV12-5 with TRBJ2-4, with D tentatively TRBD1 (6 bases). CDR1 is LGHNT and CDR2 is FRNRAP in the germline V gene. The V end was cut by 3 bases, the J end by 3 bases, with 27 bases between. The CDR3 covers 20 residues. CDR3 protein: CASGFQEITLGAMVKNIQYF. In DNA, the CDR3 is TGTGCTAGTGGTTTCCAAGAAATCACCTTGGGGGCAATGGTCAAAAACATTCAGTACTTC.

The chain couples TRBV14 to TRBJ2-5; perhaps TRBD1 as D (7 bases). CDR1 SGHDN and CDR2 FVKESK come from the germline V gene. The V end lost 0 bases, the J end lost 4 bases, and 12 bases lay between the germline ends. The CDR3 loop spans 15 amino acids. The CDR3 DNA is TGTGCCAGCAGCCAAGAACCAGGGGGGACAGAGACCCAGTACTTC. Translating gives CASSQEPGGTETQYF.

The CDR3 DNA reads as TGCAGTGCTAGTACTAGCGGGGGGCCGAGAAATGAGCAGTTCTTC. This gives the protein CSASTSGGPRNEQFF. The genes are TRBV20-1 and TRBJ2-1; 12 nucleotides align to TRBD2. There are 15 residues in the CDR3. Germline lookup yields CDR1 DFQATT and CDR2 SNEGSKA (reference sequence). Trimming cost V 3 bases and J 7 bases; bases outside gene matches: 7.

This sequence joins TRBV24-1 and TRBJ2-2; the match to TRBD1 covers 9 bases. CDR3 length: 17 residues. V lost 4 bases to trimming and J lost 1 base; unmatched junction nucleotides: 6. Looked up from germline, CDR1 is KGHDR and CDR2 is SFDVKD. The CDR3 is CATSEPDRGWNTGELFF. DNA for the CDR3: TGTGCCACCAGTGAGCCTGACAGGGGGTGGAACACCGGGGAGCTGTTTTTT.

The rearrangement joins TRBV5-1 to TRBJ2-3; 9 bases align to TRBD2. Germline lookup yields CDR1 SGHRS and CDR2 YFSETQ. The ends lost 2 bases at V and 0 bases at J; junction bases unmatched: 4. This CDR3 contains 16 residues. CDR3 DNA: TGCGCCAGCAGCTTAAAAACTAGCGGGAGCACAGATACGCAGTATTTT. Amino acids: CASSLKTSGSTDTQYF.

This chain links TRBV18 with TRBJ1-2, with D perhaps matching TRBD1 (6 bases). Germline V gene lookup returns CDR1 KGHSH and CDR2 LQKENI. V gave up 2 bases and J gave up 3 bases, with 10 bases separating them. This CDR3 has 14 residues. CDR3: CASSPRGGDYGYTF. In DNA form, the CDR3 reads TGTGCCAGCTCACCAAGAGGGGGAGACTATGGCTACACCTTC.

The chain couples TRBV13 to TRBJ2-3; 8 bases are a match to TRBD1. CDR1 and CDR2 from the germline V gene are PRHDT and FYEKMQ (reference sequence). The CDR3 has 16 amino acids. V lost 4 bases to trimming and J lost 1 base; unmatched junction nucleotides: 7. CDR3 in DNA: TGTGCCAGCAGCTCGGGACAGGCGCGGGGCACAGATACGCAGTATTTT. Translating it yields CASSSGQARGTDTQYF.

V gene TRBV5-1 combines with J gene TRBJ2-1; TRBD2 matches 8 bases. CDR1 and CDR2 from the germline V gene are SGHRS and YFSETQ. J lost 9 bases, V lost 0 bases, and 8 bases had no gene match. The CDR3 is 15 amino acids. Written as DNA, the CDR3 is TGCGCCAGCAGCTTGGCCGGGACTAGTCGGGGTGAGCAGTTCTTC. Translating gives CASSLAGTSRGEQFF.

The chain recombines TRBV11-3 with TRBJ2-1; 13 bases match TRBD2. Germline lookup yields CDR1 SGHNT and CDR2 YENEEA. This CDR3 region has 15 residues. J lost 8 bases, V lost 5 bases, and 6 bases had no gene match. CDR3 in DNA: TGTGCCAGCAGCCTCCGGACTAGCGGGGGATATGAGCAGTTCTTC. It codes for CASSLRTSGGYEQFF.

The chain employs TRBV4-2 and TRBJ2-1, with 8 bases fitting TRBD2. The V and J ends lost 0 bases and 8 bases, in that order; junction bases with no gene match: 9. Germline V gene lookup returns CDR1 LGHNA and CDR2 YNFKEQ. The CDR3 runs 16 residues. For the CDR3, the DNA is TGTGCCAGCAGCCAAGATCTAGCGGGTCCCAGCGATGAGCAGTTCTTC. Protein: CASSQDLAGPSDEQFF.

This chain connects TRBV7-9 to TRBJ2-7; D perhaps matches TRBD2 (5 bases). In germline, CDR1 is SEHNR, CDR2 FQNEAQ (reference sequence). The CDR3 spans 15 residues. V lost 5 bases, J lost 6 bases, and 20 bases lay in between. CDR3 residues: CASSQNQVQGGEQYF. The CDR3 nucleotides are TGTGCCAGCAGCCAGAACCAGGTACAAGGAGGCGAGCAGTACTTC.

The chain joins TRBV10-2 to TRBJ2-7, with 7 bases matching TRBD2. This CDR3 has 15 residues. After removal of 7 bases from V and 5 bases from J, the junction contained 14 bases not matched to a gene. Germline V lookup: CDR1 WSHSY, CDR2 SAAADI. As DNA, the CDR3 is TGCGCCAGCAAACGTTTCGGGGAGGGATTCAACGAGCAGTACTTC. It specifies CASKRFGEGFNEQYF.